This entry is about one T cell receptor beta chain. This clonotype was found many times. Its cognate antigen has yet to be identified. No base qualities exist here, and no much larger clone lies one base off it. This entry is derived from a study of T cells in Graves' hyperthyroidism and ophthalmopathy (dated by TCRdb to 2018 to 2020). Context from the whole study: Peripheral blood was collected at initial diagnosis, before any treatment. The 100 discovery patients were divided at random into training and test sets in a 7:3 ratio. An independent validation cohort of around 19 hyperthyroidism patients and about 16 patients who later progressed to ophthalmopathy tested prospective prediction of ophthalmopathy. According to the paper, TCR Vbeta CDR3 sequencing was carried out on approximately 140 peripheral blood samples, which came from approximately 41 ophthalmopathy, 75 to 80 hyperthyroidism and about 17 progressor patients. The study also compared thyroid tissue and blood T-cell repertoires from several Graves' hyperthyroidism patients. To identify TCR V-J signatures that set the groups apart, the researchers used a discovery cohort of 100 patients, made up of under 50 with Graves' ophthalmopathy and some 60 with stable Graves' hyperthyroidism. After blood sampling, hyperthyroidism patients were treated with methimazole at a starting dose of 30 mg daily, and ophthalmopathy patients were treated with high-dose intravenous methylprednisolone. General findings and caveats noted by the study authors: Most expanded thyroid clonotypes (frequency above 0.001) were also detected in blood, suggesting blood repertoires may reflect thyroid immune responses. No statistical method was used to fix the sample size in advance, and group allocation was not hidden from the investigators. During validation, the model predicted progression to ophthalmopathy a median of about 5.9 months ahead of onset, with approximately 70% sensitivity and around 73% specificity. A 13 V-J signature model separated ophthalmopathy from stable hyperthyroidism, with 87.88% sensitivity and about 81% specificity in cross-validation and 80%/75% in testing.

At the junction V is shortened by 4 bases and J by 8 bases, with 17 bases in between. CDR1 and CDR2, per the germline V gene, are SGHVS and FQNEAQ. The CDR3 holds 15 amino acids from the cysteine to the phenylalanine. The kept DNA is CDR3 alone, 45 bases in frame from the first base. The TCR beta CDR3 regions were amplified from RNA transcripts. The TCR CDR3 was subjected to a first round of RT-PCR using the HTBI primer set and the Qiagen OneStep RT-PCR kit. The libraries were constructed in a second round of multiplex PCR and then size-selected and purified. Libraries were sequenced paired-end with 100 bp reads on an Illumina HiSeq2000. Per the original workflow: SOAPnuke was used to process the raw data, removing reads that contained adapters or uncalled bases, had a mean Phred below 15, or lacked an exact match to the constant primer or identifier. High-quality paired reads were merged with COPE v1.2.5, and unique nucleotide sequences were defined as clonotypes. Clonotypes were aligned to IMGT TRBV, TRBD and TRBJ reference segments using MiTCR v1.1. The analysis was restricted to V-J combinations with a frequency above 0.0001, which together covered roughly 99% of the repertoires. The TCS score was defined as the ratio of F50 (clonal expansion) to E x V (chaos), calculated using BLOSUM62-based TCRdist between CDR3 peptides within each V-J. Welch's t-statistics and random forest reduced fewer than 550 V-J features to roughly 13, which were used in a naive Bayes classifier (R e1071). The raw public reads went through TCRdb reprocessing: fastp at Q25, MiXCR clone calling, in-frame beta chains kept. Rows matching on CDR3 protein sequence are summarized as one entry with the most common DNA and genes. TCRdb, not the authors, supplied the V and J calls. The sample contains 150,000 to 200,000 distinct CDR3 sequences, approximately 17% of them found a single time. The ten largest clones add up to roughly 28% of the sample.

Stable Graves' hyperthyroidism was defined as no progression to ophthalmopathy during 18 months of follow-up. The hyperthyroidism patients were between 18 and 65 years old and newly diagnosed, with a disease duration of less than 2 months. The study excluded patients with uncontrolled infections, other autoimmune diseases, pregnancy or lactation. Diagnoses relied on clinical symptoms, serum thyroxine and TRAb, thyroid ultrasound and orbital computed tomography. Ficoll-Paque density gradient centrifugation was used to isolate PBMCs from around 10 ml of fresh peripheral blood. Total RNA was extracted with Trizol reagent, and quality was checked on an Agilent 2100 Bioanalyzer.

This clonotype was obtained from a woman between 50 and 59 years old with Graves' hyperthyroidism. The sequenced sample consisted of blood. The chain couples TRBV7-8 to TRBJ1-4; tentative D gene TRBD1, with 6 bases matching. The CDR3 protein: CASSSSRGYEEKLFF. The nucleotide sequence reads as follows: TGTGCCAGCAGCTCAAGCAGGGGATACGAAGAAAAACTGTTTTTT.